This TCR beta chain was sequenced during a study of blood T cell repertoires in COVID-19. Study background: The analysed material was cDNA or gDNA that came from T cells, B-cell-depleted T cells, or PBMCs.

CDR3 length: 15 amino acids. With 2 bases removed from V and 6 bases from J, the gap between germline ends came to 13 bases. CDR1 LGHDT and CDR2 YNNKEL come from the germline V gene (reference sequence). The table came from immunoSEQ multiplex PCR; TCRdb's copy has only in-frame clones and leaves some out. The data contain tens of thousands of clones, roughly 88% of them singletons. Sequences were obtained from peripheral blood. The TCR comes from a man aged 45-65 years with acute or convalescent COVID-19. This chain links TRBV3-1 (or the pseudogene TRBV3-2) with TRBJ1-4; D is possibly TRBD1 (5 bases). CDR3 amino acids: CASSQFWRGDEKLFF. In DNA form, the CDR3 reads TGTGCCAGCAGCCAATTCTGGAGGGGAGATGAAAAACTGTTTTTT.